This T cell receptor (beta chain) was sequenced for a study of T cells in localized non-small cell lung cancer. The ends were cut back, 2 bases at V and 1 base at J, with 8 bases in the middle. There are 14 residues in the CDR3. CDR1 and CDR2 from the germline V gene are MNHNS and SASEGT. Clones were sequenced by immunoSEQ multiplex PCR, and TCRdb holds only the in-frame ones, with some missing. The sample yields 15,000 to 20,000 clones, roughly 81% seen once. The material sequenced was peripheral blood, taken before any cancer treatment. The chain recombines TRBV6-1 with TRBJ1-1; TRBD1 might be the D (5 bases). The TCR sequence derives from a male donor aged 60 or older with stage I lung adenocarcinoma. This chain's CDR3 is CASSETGWNTEAFF. DNA for the CDR3: TGTGCCAGCAGTGAAACAGGATGGAACACTGAAGCTTTCTTT.